A selection of T cell receptor beta chains follows, all from one sample in a study of molecular identifiers for immune sequencing clone quantification. TCRdb redid the calling of the PCR reads with MiXCR, one entry per CDR3 protein. The sample has more than 250,000 distinct CDR3 sequences, 20% to 25% seen once; the top ten hold 0.81%. Source material: naive CD8+ T cells from blood, with Jurkat cell RNA spiked in. Receptors originate from a human donor in good health. Some libraries in this study had Jurkat cell RNA spiked in. The CDR3 runs from the conserved cysteine through the conserved F or W. The D gene is left open where the match is weak. Not all rows give a size; the values are once, few, many and, for expanded clones, a class.

d_call,j_call,clone_size,v_call,cdr3_aa,cdr3_nt
TRBD2,TRBJ2-3,many,TRBV15,CATSRARTSGDTQYF,TGTGCCACCAGCAGAGCCCGCACTAGCGGGGATACGCAGTATTTT
-,TRBJ1-1,many,TRBV5-1,CASRPGDMNTEAFF,TGCGCCAGCAGGCCAGGGGACATGAACACTGAAGCTTTCTTT
TRBD1,TRBJ2-5,many,TRBV5-6,CASSPHRGSSQETQYF,TGTGCCAGCAGCCCGCACAGGGGGTCTTCGCAAGAGACCCAGTACTTC
-,TRBJ2-5,-,TRBV12-3/TRBV12-4,CASSFSAETQYF,TGTGCCAGCAGTTTTAGCGCAGAGACCCAGTACTTC
TRBD1,TRBJ2-7,many,TRBV4-2,CASSLHVGGPGEGQYF,TGTGCCAGCAGCCTGCATGTAGGGGGCCCCGGAGAAGGGCAGTACTTC
-,TRBJ2-7,many,TRBV2,CASSGTPTFYEQYF,TGTGCCAGCAGCGGGACGCCGACCTTTTACGAGCAGTACTTC
-,TRBJ1-5,many,TRBV6-1,CASSEGWGRPQHF,TGTGCCAGCAGTGAAGGCTGGGGGAGGCCCCAGCATTTT
-,TRBJ1-1,many,TRBV6-5,CASSYLRGTEAFF,TGTGCCAGCAGTTACCTAAGGGGGACTGAAGCTTTCTTT
-,TRBJ2-7,many,TRBV7-9,CASSYLDSTYEQYF,TGTGCCAGCAGCTACCTGGACAGCACCTACGAGCAGTACTTC
TRBD2,TRBJ2-3,many,TRBV7-9,CASVGLAGSTDTQYF,TGTGCCAGCGTCGGACTAGCGGGGAGCACAGATACGCAGTATTTT
TRBD2,TRBJ2-7,few,TRBV5-3,CASSLSTSGGGSYEQYF,TGTGCCAGCAGCTTGTCGACTAGCGGAGGGGGGTCCTACGAGCAGTACTTC
TRBD1,TRBJ1-5,many,TRBV27,CASSSGQDSNQPQHF,TGTGCCAGCAGTTCCGGACAGGATAGCAATCAGCCCCAGCATTTT
-,TRBJ1-1,many,TRBV6-6,CASSRLPGANTEAFF,TGTGCCAGCAGTCGCCTCCCCGGGGCGAACACTGAAGCTTTCTTT
TRBD1,TRBJ2-3,many,TRBV6-1,CASRVDRGPGADTQYF,TGTGCCAGCAGAGTCGACAGGGGCCCCGGGGCAGATACGCAGTATTTT
TRBD1,TRBJ1-5,once,TRBV27,CVSRGTGSSNQPQHF,TGTGTCAGCAGGGGGACAGGATCTAGCAATCAGCCCCAGCATTTT
-,TRBJ1-4,many,TRBV12-3/TRBV12-4,CASSPANEKLFF,TGTGCCAGCAGTCCAGCTAATGAAAAACTGTTTTTT
-,TRBJ2-7,many,TRBV7-2,CASSWWGALSSYEQYF,TGTGCCAGCAGTTGGTGGGGGGCCCTAAGCTCCTACGAGCAGTACTTC
-,TRBJ2-2,many,TRBV6-2/TRBV6-3,CASSYNPGELFF,TGTGCCAGCAGTTACAACCCCGGGGAGCTGTTTTTT
-,TRBJ1-5,-,TRBV6-2/TRBV6-3,CASSATTWDNQPQHF,TGTGCCAGCAGTGCCACCACATGGGACAATCAGCCCCAGCATTTT
TRBD2,TRBJ2-3,few,TRBV20-1,CSAPGTSGTLDTQYF,TGCAGTGCCCCCGGGACTAGCGGGACCCTAGATACGCAGTATTTT
-,TRBJ2-3,many,TRBV13,CASSLSRGTDTQYF,TGTGCCAGCAGCTTATCAAGGGGCACAGATACGCAGTATTTT
-,TRBJ1-1,many,TRBV30,CAWSTGGGAEAFF,TGTGCCTGGAGTACCGGGGGGGGCGCTGAAGCTTTCTTT
-,TRBJ1-1,many,TRBV4-1,CASSEGIAGMNTEAFF,TGCGCCAGCAGCGAAGGTATCGCAGGGATGAACACTGAAGCTTTCTTT
-,TRBJ2-7,many,TRBV5-4,CASSGAGTYEQYF,TGTGCCAGCAGTGGGGCAGGGACCTACGAGCAGTACTTC
-,TRBJ2-2,once,TRBV10-1,CASSESRIHSPGELFF,TGCGCCAGCAGTGAGTCGCGGATACATTCGCCCGGGGAGCTGTTTTTT
TRBD2,TRBJ2-5,many,TRBV5-1,CASSFPGGLADGETQYF,TGCGCCAGCAGCTTCCCAGGCGGGCTAGCGGACGGGGAGACCCAGTACTTC
-,TRBJ2-7,many,TRBV28,CASSLRVSYEQYF,TGTGCCAGCAGTTTGAGGGTCTCCTACGAGCAGTACTTC
-,TRBJ2-4,many,TRBV4-2,CASSHEGRAKNIQYF,TGTGCCAGCAGCCATGAGGGACGAGCCAAAAACATTCAGTACTTC
-,TRBJ1-4,few,TRBV7-6,CASTPGTPDEKLFF,TGTGCCAGCACTCCGGGGACCCCGGATGAAAAACTGTTTTTT
-,TRBJ2-3,many,TRBV4-1,CASSQDLAADTQYF,TGCGCCAGCAGCCAAGACCTAGCCGCAGATACGCAGTATTTT